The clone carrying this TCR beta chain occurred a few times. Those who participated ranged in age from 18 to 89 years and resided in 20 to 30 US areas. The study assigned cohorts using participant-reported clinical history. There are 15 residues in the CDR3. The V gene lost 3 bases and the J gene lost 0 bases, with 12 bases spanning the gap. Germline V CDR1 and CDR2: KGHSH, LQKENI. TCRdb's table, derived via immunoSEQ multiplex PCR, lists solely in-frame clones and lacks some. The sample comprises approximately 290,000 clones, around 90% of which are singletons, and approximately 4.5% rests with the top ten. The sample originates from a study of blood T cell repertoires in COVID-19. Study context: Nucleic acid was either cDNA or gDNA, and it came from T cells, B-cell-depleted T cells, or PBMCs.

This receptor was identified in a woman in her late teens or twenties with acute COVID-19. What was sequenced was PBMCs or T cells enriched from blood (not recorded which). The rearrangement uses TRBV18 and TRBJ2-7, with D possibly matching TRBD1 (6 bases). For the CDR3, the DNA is TGTGCCAGCTCACCGAACTGGGGGCTCTCCTACGAGCAGTACTTC. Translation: CASSPNWGLSYEQYF.